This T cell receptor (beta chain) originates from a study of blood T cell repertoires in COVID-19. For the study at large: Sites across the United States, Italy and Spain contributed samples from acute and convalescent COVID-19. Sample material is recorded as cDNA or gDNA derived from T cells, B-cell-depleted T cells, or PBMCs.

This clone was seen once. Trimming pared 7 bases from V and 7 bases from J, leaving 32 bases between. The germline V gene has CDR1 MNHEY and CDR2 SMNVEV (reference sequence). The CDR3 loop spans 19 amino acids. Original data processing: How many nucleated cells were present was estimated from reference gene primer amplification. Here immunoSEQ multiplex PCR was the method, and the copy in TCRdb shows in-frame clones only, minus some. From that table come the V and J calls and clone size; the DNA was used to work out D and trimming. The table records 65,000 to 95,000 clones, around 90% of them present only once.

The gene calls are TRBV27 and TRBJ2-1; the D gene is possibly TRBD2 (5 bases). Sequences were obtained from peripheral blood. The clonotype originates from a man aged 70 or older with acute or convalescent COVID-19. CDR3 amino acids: CASIPSPFGKSIGGNEQFF. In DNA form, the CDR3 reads TGTGCCAGCATCCCTTCACCATTCGGGAAGAGTATTGGTGGAAATGAGCAGTTCTTC.